This TCR beta chain was profiled in a study of cytomegalovirus exposure and HLA in healthy donors. Findings of the study overall: Equally common other TCR beta chains were less clonally expanded than HLA-associated ones, a later analysis found.

This clone was observed a single time. Its antigen remains unknown. V was clipped by 7 bases and J by 11 bases, with 29 bases between them. CDR3 length equals 17 residues. CDR1 is SEHNR and CDR2 is FQNEAQ in the germline V gene (reference sequence). The primer mix had 60 Vbeta and 13 Jbeta primers. The assay was immunoSEQ multiplex PCR, and TCRdb's table has in-frame clones only and misses some. The table shows about 190,000 clones, with about 80% occurring only once. V usage is TRBV7-9 and J usage is TRBJ1-4; tentatively, D is TRBD1 (5 bases). The sample taken for sequencing was PBMCs. The sequence came from a woman between 18 and 29 years old in good health and CMV-seropositive. CDR3 residues: CASTLGQGGGHMGKLFF. CDR3 sequence (DNA): TGTGCCAGCACCTTGGGGCAGGGAGGAGGCCATATGGGGAAACTGTTTTTT. Full variable domain (outside the CDR3, taken from reference TRBV7-9 and TRBJ1-4): DTGVSQNPRHKITKRGQNVTFRCDPISEHNRLYWYRQTLGQGPEFLTYFQNEAQLEKSRLLSDRFSAERPKGSFSTLEIQRTEQGDSAMYLCASTLGQGGGHMGKLFFGSGTQLSVL.